This T cell receptor beta chain came from a study of blood T cell repertoires in COVID-19. Across the study: Nucleic acid was either cDNA or gDNA, and it came from T cells, B-cell-depleted T cells, or PBMCs.

The CDR3 spans 15 residues. Looked up from germline, CDR1 is MNHEY and CDR2 is SVGAGI. The germline V and J ends were trimmed by 7 bases and 9 bases, with 22 bases remaining between them. The assay was immunoSEQ multiplex PCR, and TCRdb's table has in-frame clones only and misses some. Of roughly 260,000 clones in the sample, 88% were seen once. The chain couples TRBV6-5 to TRBJ1-5; TRBD1 is a possible D gene (5 bases). This sequence was found in a man aged 60 to 75 who had recovered from COVID-19. Sequenced input: peripheral blood. CDR3 coding DNA: TGTGCCAGCACCTCTACCGGGAGGCAGGGAGCGCCCCAGCATTTT. Its protein product is CASTSTGRQGAPQHF.